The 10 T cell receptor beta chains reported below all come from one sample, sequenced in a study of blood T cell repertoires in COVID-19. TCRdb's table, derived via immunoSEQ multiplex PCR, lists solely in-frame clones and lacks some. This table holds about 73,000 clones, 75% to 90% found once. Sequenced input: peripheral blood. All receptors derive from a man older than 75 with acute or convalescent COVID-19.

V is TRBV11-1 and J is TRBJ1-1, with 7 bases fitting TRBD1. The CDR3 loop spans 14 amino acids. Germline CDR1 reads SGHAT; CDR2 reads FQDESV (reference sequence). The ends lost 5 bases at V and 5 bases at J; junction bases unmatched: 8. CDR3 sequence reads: CASSQTGVGTEAFF. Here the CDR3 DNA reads TGTGCCAGCAGCCAAACAGGGGTGGGTACTGAAGCTTTCTTT.

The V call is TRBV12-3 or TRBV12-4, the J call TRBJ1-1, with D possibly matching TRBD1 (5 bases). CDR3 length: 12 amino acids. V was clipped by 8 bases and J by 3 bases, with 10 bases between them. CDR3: CASGQGHTEAFF. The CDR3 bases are TGTGCCAGCGGGCAGGGTCACACTGAAGCTTTCTTT.

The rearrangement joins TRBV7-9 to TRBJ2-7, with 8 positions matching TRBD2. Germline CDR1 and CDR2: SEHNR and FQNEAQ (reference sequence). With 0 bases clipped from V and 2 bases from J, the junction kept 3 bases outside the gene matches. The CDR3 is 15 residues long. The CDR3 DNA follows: TGTGCCAGCAGCTTAGCAGCGGGGGCCGCCTACGAGCAGTACTTC. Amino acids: CASSLAAGAAYEQYF. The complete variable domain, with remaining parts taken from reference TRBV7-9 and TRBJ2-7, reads DTGVSQNPRHKITKRGQNVTFRCDPISEHNRLYWYRQTLGQGPEFLTYFQNEAQLEKSRLLSDRFSAERPKGSFSTLEIQRTEQGDSAMYLCASSLAAGAAYEQYFGPGTRLTVT.

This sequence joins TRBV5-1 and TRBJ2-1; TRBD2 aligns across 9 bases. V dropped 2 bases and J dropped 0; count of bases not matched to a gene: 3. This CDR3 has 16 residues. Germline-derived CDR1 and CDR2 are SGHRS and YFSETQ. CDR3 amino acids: CASSFTSGFSYNEQFF. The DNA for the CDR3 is TGCGCCAGCAGCTTCACTAGCGGGTTCTCCTACAATGAGCAGTTCTTC.

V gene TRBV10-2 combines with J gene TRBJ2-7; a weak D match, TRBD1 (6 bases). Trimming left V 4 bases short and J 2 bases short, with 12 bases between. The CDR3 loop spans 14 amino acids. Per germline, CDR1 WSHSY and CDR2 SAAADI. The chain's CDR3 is CASSGGTLTYEQYF. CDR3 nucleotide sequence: TGCGCCAGCAGTGGGGGGACACTTACCTACGAGCAGTACTTC.

In nucleotides, the CDR3 is TGTGCCAGCAGCCAAGGAGGACAGGGAGGCTACGAGCAGTACTTC. Translating gives CASSQGGQGGYEQYF. The genes are TRBV3-1 (or the pseudogene TRBV3-2) and TRBJ2-7, with TRBD1 identical over 8 bases. The CDR3 is made up of 15 amino acids. The junction had 5 bases not matched to a gene; V was cut back by 1 base and J by 3 bases. Germline V CDR1 and CDR2: LGHDT, YNNKEL (reference sequence).

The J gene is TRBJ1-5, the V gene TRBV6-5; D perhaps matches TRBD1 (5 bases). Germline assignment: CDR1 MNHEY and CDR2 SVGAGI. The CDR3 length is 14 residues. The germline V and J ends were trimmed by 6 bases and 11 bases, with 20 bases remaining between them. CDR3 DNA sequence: TGTGCCAGCAGACCCGGGCCAGGGATCTGGTCCCAGCATTTT. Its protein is CASRPGPGIWSQHF.

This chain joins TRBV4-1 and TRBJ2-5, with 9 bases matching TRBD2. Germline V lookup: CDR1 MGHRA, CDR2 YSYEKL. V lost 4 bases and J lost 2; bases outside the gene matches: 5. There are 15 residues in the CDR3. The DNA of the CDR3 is TGCGCCAGCAGCCGACCTACTAGCGGGCAAGAGACCCAGTACTTC. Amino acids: CASSRPTSGQETQYF.

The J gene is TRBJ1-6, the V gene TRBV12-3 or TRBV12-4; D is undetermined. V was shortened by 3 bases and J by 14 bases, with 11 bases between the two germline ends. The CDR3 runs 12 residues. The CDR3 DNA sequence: TGTGCCAGCAGTTTCTCAGCGCGATCCCTCCACTTT. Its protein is CASSFSARSLHF.

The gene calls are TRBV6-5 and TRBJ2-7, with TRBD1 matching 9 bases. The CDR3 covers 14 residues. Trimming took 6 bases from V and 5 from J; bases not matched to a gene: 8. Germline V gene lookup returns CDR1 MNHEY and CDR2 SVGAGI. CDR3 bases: TGTGCCAGCAGCAGGGGACAGGGAAAAGACGAGCAGTACTTC. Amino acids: CASSRGQGKDEQYF.